Below, 26 T cell receptor beta chains from the same sample are listed, as sequenced in a study of spatial heterogeneity in lung cancer. The time point: blood at routine non-recurrence follow-up after resection. Unsorted tumor, nontumor lung tissue or cryopreserved PBMC supplied the whole RNA. Each CDR3 protein gets one entry after TCRdb re-called the 5' RACE reads with MiXCR. The data show 45,000 to 65,000 distinct CDR3 sequences, roughly 7% seen once. Material: PBMCs, obtained at follow-up. The receptor source for this set is a female donor with early-stage non-small cell lung cancer.

This clonotype was seen at least ten times. The V and J genes are TRBV29-1 and TRBJ2-3, with D perhaps assigned TRBD1 or TRBD2 (5 bases each). The CDR3 spans 12 residues. The V gene's germline CDR1 is SQVTM and CDR2 ANQGSEA. CDR3 residues: CSLLGGTDTQYF. CDR3 sequence (DNA): TGCAGTCTCCTGGGGGGCACAGATACGCAGTATTTT.

Only a few counts were recorded for this clonotype. The chain is built from TRBV10-3 and TRBJ1-5; D remains unclear. The V end lost 4 bases, the J end lost 7 bases, and 11 bases lay between the germline ends. The CDR3 sequence is 13 residues long. The germline gives CDR1 ENHRY, CDR2 SYGVKD. CDR3 sequence (DNA): TGTGCCATCAGTGTTGACATCCGGCAGCCCCAGCATTTT. Amino acids: CAISVDIRQPQHF.

This clonotype was counted many times. The chain employs TRBV2 and TRBJ2-2; no firm D call. CDR3 length: 14 residues. The V gene's germline CDR1 is SNHLY and CDR2 FYNNEI. With 6 bases removed from V and 1 base from J, the gap between germline ends came to 9 bases. The CDR3 nucleotides are TGTGCCAGCAGAACGAACAGGAACACCGGGGAGCTGTTTTTT. Its protein is CASRTNRNTGELFF.

Many counts were recorded for this clonotype. The chain joins TRBV29-1 to TRBJ2-5, with D uncertain. The CDR3 is made up of 11 amino acids. The germline V gene encodes CDR1 SQVTM and CDR2 ANQGSEA. Between the trimmed V and J ends, which lost 6 bases and 1 base, there was a span of 6 bases. The CDR3 DNA is TGCAGCGTGCGTCTCCAAGAGACCCAGTACTTC. Protein: CSVRLQETQYF.

This clonotype has a handful of counts. The V and J genes are TRBV5-1 and TRBJ1-1, with TRBD1 matching over 8 bases. CDR3 length equals 15 residues. Germline V gene sequence: CDR1 SGHRS, CDR2 YFSETQ. J lost 2 bases, V lost 4 bases, and 7 bases had no gene match. CDR3: CASSPQGALNTEAFF. CDR3 coding DNA: TGCGCCAGCAGCCCTCAGGGGGCCCTAAACACTGAAGCTTTCTTT.

This clonotype was counted many times. The V and J genes are TRBV24-1 and TRBJ2-5; D gene unclear. With 3 bases removed from V and 4 bases from J, the gap between germline ends came to 14 bases. The germline CDR1 and CDR2 sequences are KGHDR and SFDVKD. The CDR3 spans 15 residues. The CDR3 DNA sequence: TGTGCCACCAGTGATCCCAGGACCCCGGGAGAGACCCAGTACTTC. Translating it yields CATSDPRTPGETQYF.

This clonotype was found a few times. The genes are TRBV12-3 or TRBV12-4 and TRBJ1-3; D may be TRBD1 (6 bases). The V and J ends lost 7 bases and 6 bases respectively, with 19 bases between them. The CDR3 extends over 15 amino acids. The CDR3 loop is CASTGTPLMENTIYF. DNA of the CDR3: TGTGCCAGCACTGGGACACCCCTAATGGAAAACACCATATATTTT.

This clonotype appeared a few times. This chain joins TRBV14 and TRBJ2-5; D is perhaps TRBD2 (5 bases). Germline CDR1 SGHDN, CDR2 FVKESK. The germline V and J ends were trimmed by 5 bases and 6 bases, with 19 bases remaining between them. The CDR3 is 15 amino acids. CDR3 DNA: TGTGCCAGCAGCTACCAGACTACCGGGCAGCAGACCCAGTACTTC. Protein sequence: CASSYQTTGQQTQYF.

This clonotype was recorded only once. This chain links TRBV12-3 or TRBV12-4 with TRBJ1-4; 8 nucleotides align to TRBD1. The J segment lost 8 bases and the V segment lost 7 bases, leaving 18 bases of the junction unmatched. The CDR3 covers 17 residues. CDR3 residues: CASNARWTGSRYEKLFF. CDR3 sequence (DNA): TGTGCCAGCAACGCCCGGTGGACAGGGTCAAGATACGAAAAACTGTTTTTT.

This clonotype was observed at least ten times. The chain uses TRBV18 and TRBJ2-3; no clear D. Germline CDR1 KGHSH, CDR2 LQKENI. The CDR3 has 14 amino acids. The V end lost 2 bases, the J end lost 6 bases, and 12 bases lay between the germline ends. CDR3 protein: CASSPEDGQDTQYF. CDR3 bases: TGTGCCAGCTCACCAGAGGACGGTCAGGATACGCAGTATTTT.

This clonotype was seen many times. The chain carries TRBV29-1 and TRBJ2-1; 10 nucleotides agree with TRBD1. Losses at the gene ends were 1 base for V and 3 bases for J; bases not matched to a gene: 9. This CDR3 is 17 amino acids long. CDR1 is SQVTM and CDR2 is ANQGSEA in the germline V gene. The DNA for the CDR3 is TGCAGCGTTGAAGGCGGGACAGGGGTGTCCTACTACAATGAGCAGTTCTTC. Its protein product is CSVEGGTGVSYYNEQFF.

This clonotype was seen once. J is TRBJ2-1 and V is TRBV11-2, with 13 bases that match TRBD2. Germline V lookup: CDR1 SGHAT, CDR2 FQNNGV. The CDR3 loop spans 15 amino acids. J was trimmed by 9 bases and V by 8 bases; bases with no gene match: 10. CDR3: CASSGTSGVASEQFF. The CDR3 DNA reads TGTGCCAGCTCCGGGACTAGCGGGGTCGCGAGTGAGCAGTTCTTC.

This clonotype was counted only a few times. A clone one base away is much larger, so this may be a read error. V gene TRBV28 combines with J gene TRBJ1-6; 7 bases are a match to TRBD1. CDR1 is MDHEN, CDR2 SYDVKM, per germline. CDR3 size: 13 residues. Here the CDR3 DNA reads TGTACCAGCTCTCGACAGGGATATTCACCCCTCCACTTT. This sequence encodes CTSSRQGYSPLHF.

This clonotype was counted ten times or more. Since no conserved phenylalanine or tryptophan closes the CDR3, a read error is the likely cause. The DNA is omitted, as the CDR3 cannot be located on it reliably, and the CDR3 follows TCRdb's listing. The chain links TRBV29-1 to TRBJ2-7; the tabulated D call, TRBD1, remains unverified against the DNA. Per germline, CDR1 SQVTM and CDR2 ANQGSEA. The CDR3 totals 13 residues, both ends included. The CDR3 sequence is CSVPYRESTQCPG.

The genes are TRBV10-2 and TRBJ1-5; D not resolved. The CDR3 consists of 14 residues. Trimming took off 6 bases at V and 2 bases at J, with 11 bases between the two ends. Germline-derived CDR1 and CDR2 are WSHSY and SAAADI. CDR3 bases: TGCGCCAGCAGGAAGGGCCAGGGCAATCAGCCCCAGCATTTT. Protein product: CASRKGQGNQPQHF.

This clonotype showed up just a few times. The chain employs TRBV27 and TRBJ2-7; TRBD1 or TRBD2 may be the D gene (5 bases each). Germline V gene lookup returns CDR1 MNHEY and CDR2 SMNVEV (reference sequence). Trimming shortened V by 5 bases and J by 6 bases, and 14 bases separated the two germline ends. The CDR3 is made up of 13 amino acids. The CDR3 bases are TGTGCCAGCAGTCCCAGGGACCGGAGCGAGCAGTACTTC. It is translated as CASSPRDRSEQYF.

This sequence joins TRBV6-5 and TRBJ2-2, with TRBD1 identical over 9 bases. Germline CDR1 reads MNHEY; CDR2 reads SVGAGI. This CDR3 is built from 17 residues. V was pared by 5 bases and J by 7 bases, with 14 bases of the junction left unmatched. The CDR3 reads CASSRTGTGKTGGELFF. CDR3 in DNA: TGTGCCAGCAGTCGAACCGGGACAGGGAAGACAGGCGGGGAGCTGTTTTTT.

This clonotype has a count of ten or more. The genes are TRBV5-1 and TRBJ2-5; TRBD1 or TRBD2 may be the D gene (5 bases each). This CDR3 is 13 amino acids long. CDR1 SGHRS and CDR2 YFSETQ come from the germline V gene. Trimming shortened V by 4 bases and J by 3 bases, and 10 bases separated the two germline ends. CDR3: CASSKGPEETQYF. In DNA, the CDR3 is TGCGCCAGCAGCAAGGGACCCGAAGAGACCCAGTACTTC.

At least ten counts were recorded for this clonotype. CDR3 DNA: TGCGCCAGCAGCCCCCCCGCAGGATCTGAAGCTTTCTTT. Protein sequence: CASSPPAGSEAFF. This chain joins TRBV5-1 and TRBJ1-1; no clear D gene. The CDR3 sequence is 13 residues long. Per the germline V gene, CDR1 is SGHRS and CDR2 is YFSETQ. The V end was cut by 4 bases, the J end by 6 bases, with 13 bases between.

There are many counts of this clonotype. This chain links TRBV12-3 or TRBV12-4 with TRBJ2-1; a possible D gene is TRBD1 (6 bases). V was clipped by 4 bases and J by 4 bases, with 17 bases between them. The CDR3 spans 16 residues. The CDR3 coding sequence is TGTGCCAGCAGTTCCCCGGGCAGGGGAATTTACAATGAGCAGTTCTTC. Protein sequence: CASSSPGRGIYNEQFF.

This clonotype was recorded a few times. V and J are TRBV5-1 and TRBJ2-3, with 7 bases identical to TRBD2. The CDR3 length is 17 residues. V lost 1 base and J lost 4; bases outside the gene matches: 12. Germline assignment: CDR1 SGHRS and CDR2 YFSETQ. This CDR3 reads CASSLNGASGTPDTQYF. In DNA, the CDR3 is TGCGCCAGCAGCTTGAATGGGGCTAGCGGCACCCCAGATACGCAGTATTTT.

This clonotype was observed a handful of times. The chain employs TRBV18 and TRBJ1-1; tentatively, D is TRBD1 (5 bases). Trimming removed 5 bases from V and 4 bases from J, with 14 bases in between. CDR3 length: 14 residues. Per germline, CDR1 KGHSH and CDR2 LQKENI. Written as DNA, the CDR3 is TGTGCCAGCTCAGCCGGTGTCAGGGCCACTGAAGCTTTCTTT. This codes for CASSAGVRATEAFF. Filled out from reference TRBV18 and TRBJ1-1, the complete variable domain reads NAGVMQNPRHLVRRRGQEARLRCSPMKGHSHVYWYRQLPEEGLKFMVYLQKENIIDESGMPKERFSAEFPKEGPSILRIQQVVRGDSAAYFCASSAGVRATEAFFGQGTRLTVV.

This clonotype was recorded at least ten times. The chain is built from TRBV4-2 and TRBJ1-2, with a possible D match to TRBD1 (6 bases). V was clipped by 0 bases and J by 8 bases, with 13 bases between them. The CDR3 consists of 14 residues. Germline V gene data show CDR1 as LGHNA and CDR2 as YNFKEQ. CDR3 residues: CASSQEQGVGGYTF. The CDR3 DNA follows: TGTGCCAGCAGCCAAGAACAGGGCGTGGGAGGCTACACCTTC.

V gene TRBV20-1 combines with J gene TRBJ2-6; weak D call: TRBD1 (6 bases). The V and J ends lost 5 bases and 4 bases respectively, with 15 bases between them. The CDR3 is 15 residues long. The germline V gene has CDR1 DFQATT and CDR2 SNEGSKA (reference sequence). The CDR3 bases are TGCAGTGCTCCCGACAGGTCTTCCGGGGCCAACGTCCTGACTTTC. Amino acid sequence: CSAPDRSSGANVLTF.

This clonotype appeared a few times. This chain connects TRBV20-1 to TRBJ2-3; 7 bases match TRBD1. The CDR3 covers 14 residues. Germline V gene data show CDR1 as DFQATT and CDR2 as SNEGSKA (reference sequence). Trimming took 5 bases from V and 3 from J; bases not matched to a gene: 8. The CDR3 sequence: CSAPRQGVTDTQYF. In nucleotides, the CDR3 is TGCAGTGCTCCCAGACAGGGAGTAACAGATACGCAGTATTTT.

V usage is TRBV29-1 and J usage is TRBJ2-1; TRBD2 matches 9 bases. V trimming: 5 bases; J trimming: 5 bases; junction bases outside the gene matches: 7. Germline values: CDR1 SQVTM, CDR2 ANQGSEA. The CDR3 extends over 14 amino acids. CDR3 in DNA: TGCAGCGTTTTAGTAGCGGGGGCAGACAATGAGCAGTTCTTC. It is translated as CSVLVAGADNEQFF.